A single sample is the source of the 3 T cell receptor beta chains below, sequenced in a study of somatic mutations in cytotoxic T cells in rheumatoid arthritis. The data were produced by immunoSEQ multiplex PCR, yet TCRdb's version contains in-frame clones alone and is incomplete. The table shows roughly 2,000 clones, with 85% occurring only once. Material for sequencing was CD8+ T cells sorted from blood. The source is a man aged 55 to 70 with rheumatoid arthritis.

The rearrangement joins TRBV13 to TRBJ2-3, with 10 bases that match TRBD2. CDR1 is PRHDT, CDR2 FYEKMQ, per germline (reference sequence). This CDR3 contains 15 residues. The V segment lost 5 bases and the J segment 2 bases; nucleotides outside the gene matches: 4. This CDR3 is CASSNSGGYTDTQYF. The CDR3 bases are TGTGCCAGCAGCAATAGCGGGGGGTACACAGATACGCAGTATTTT.

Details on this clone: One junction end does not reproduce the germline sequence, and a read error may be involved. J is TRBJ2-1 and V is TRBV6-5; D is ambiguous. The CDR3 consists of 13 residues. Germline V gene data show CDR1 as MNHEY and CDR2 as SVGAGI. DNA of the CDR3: TGTGCCAGCTTACGTCGGATCGACAATGAGCAGCTCTTC. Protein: CASLRRIDNEQLF.

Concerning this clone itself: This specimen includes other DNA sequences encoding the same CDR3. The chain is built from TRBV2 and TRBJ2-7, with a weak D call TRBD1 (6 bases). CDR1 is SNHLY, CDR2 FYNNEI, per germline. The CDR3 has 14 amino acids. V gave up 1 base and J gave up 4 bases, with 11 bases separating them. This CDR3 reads CASSEGQGIYEQYF. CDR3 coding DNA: TGTGCCAGCAGTGAAGGGCAGGGGATTTACGAGCAGTACTTC.